The entry below gives a single T cell receptor (beta chain) sequence along with its context. Repertoires were generated with immunoSEQ multiplex PCR, while TCRdb's copy carries only in-frame clones and drops some. The data hold approximately 170,000 clones, with around 86% observed a single time. V was cut by 10 bases and J by 2 bases, with 14 bases left in between. The CDR3 is made up of 13 amino acids. CDR1 is SNHLY, CDR2 FYNNEI, per germline. The source of the sample is a study of blood T cell repertoires in COVID-19. This sequence was found in a man in his 70s who had recovered from COVID-19. Sequenced material: peripheral blood. V gene TRBV2 combines with J gene TRBJ2-5, with D unresolved. For the CDR3, the DNA is TGTGCCACCTCCTGGGCCGTACAAGAGACCCAGTACTTC. Its protein is CATSWAVQETQYF. Variable domain in full (rest from reference TRBV2 and TRBJ2-5): EPEVTQTPSHQVTQMGQEVILRCVPISNHLYFYWYRQILGQKVEFLVSFYNNEISEKSEIFDDQFSVERPDGSNFTLKIRSTKLEDSAMYFCATSWAVQETQYFGPGTRLLVL.